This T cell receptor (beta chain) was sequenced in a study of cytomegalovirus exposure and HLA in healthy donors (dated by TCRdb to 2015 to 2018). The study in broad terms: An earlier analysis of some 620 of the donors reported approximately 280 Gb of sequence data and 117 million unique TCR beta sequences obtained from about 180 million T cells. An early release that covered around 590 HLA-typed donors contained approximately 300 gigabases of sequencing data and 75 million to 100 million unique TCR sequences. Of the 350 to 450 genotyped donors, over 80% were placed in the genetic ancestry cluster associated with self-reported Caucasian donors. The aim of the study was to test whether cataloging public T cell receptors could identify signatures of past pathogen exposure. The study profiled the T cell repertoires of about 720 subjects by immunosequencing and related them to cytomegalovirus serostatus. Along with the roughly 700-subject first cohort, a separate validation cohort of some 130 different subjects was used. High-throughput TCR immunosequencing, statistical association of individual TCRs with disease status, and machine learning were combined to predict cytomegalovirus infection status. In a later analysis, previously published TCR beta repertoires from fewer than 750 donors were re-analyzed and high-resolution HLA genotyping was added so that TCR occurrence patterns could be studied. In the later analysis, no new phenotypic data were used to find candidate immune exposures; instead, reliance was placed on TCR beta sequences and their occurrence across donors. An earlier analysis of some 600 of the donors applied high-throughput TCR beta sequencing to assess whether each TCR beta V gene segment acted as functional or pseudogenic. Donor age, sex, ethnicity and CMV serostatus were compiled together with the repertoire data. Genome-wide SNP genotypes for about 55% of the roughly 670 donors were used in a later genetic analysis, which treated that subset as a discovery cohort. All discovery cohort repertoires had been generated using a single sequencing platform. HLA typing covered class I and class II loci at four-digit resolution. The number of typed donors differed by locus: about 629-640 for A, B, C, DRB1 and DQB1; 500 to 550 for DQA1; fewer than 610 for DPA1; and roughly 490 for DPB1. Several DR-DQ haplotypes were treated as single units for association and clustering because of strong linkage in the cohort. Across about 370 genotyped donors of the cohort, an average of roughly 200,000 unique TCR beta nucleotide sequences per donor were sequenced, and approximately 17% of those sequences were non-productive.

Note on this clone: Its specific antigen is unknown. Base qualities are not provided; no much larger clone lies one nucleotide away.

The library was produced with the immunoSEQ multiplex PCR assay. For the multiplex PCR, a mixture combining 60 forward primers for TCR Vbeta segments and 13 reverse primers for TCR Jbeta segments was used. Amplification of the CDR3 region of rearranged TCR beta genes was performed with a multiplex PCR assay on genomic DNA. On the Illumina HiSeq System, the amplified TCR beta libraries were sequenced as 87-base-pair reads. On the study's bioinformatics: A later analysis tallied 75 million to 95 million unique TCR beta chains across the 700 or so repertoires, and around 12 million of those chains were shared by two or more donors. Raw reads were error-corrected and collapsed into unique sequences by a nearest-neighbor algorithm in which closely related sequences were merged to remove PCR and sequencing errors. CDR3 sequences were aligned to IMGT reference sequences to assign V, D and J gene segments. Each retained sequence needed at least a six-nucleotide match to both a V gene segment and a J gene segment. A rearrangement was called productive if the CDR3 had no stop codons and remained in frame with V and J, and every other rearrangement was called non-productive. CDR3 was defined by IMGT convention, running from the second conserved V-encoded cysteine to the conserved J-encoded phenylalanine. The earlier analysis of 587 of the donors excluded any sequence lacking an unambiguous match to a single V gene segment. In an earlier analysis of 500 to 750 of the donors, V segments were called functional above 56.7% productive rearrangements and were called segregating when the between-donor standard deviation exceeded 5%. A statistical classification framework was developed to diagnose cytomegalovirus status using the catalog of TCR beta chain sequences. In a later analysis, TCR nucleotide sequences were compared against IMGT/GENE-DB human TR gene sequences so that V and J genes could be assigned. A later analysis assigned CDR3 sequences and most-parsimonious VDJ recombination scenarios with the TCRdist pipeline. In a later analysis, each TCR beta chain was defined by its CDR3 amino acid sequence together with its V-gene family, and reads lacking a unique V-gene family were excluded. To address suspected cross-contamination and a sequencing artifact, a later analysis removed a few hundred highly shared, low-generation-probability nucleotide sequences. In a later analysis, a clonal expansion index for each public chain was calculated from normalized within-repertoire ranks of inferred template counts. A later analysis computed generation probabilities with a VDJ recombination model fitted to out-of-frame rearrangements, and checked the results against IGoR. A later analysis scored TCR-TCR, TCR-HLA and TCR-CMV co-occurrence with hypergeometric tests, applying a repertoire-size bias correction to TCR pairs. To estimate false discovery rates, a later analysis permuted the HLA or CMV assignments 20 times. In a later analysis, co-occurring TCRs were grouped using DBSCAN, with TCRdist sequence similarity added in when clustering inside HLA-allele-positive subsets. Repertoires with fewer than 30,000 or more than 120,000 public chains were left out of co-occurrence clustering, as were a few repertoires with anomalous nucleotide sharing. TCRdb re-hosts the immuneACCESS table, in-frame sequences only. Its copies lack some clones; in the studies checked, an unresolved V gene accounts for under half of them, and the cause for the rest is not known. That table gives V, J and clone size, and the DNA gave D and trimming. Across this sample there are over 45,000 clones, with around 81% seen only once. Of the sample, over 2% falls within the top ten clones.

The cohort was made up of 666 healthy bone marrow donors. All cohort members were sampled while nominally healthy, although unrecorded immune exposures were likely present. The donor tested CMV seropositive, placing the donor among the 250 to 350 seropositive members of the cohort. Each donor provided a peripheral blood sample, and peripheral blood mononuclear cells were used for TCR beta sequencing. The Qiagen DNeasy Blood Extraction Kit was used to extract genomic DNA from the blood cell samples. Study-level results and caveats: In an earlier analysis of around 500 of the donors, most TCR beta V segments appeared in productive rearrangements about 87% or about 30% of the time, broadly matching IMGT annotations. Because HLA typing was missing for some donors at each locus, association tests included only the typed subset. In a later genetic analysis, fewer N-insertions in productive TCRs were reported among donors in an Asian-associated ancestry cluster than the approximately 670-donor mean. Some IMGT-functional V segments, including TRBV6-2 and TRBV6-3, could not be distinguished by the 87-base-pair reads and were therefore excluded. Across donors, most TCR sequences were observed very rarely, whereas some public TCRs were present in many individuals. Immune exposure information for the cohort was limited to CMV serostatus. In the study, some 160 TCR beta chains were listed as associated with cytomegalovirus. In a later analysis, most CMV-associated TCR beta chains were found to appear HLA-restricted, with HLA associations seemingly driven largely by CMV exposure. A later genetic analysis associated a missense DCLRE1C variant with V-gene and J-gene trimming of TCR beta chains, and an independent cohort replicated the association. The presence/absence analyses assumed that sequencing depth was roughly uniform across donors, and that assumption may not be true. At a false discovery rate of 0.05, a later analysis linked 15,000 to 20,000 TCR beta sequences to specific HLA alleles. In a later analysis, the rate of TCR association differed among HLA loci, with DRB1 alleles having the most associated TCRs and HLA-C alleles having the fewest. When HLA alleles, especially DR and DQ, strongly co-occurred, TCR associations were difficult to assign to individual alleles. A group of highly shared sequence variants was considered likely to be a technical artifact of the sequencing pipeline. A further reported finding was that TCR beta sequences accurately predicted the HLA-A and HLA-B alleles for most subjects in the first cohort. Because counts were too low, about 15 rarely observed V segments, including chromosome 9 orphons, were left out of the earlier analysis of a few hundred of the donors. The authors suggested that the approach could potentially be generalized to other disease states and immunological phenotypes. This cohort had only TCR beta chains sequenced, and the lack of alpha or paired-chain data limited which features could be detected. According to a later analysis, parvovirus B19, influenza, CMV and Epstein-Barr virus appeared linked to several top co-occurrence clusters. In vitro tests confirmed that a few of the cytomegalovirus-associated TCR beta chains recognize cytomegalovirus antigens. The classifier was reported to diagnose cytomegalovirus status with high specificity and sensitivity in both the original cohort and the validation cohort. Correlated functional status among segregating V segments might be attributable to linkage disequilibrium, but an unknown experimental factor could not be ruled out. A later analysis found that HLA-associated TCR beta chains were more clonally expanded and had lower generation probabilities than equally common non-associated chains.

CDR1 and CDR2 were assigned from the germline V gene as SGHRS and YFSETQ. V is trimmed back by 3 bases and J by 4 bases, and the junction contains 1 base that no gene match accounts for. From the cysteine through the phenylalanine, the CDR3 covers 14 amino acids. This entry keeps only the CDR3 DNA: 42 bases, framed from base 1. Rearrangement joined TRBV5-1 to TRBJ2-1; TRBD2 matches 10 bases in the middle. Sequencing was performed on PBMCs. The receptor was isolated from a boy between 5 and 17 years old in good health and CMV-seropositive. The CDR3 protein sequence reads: CASSSSGGYNEQFF. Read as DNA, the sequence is TGCGCCAGCAGCTCTAGCGGGGGATACAATGAGCAGTTCTTC.